The 24 T cell receptor beta chains reported below all come from one sample, sequenced in a study of blood T cell repertoires in COVID-19 (dated by TCRdb to the early 2020s). Receptors were amplified or captured by the immunoSEQ multiplex PCR assay. Held by TCRdb, this immuneACCESS table contains in-frame sequences only and omits some clones. Under half of the omission traces to an unresolved V gene where checked; the cause of the rest is unknown. This sample lists 84,000 or so clones; roughly 80% were detected once. Together, the top ten hold around a sixth of the sample. The specimen was peripheral blood. Receptors originate from a woman older than 75 with acute or convalescent COVID-19.

In the case of this clone: Different DNA sequences within this sample yield the same CDR3. The chain is built from TRBV7-8 and TRBJ2-7, with a tentative D call TRBD2 (6 bases). Germline V gives CDR1 SGHVS, CDR2 FQNEAQ. The CDR3 length is 16 residues. V lost 5 bases and J lost 0, with 17 bases in between. The CDR3 loop reads CASSPGGAGSSYEQYF. The CDR3 bases are TGTGCCAGCAGCCCTGGCGGGGCAGGGAGCTCCTACGAGCAGTACTTC.

This clone was seen more than once but under ten times. The chain combines TRBV18 with TRBJ1-1; D is uncertain. V lost 4 bases to trimming and J lost 2 bases, with 8 bases between them. In germline, CDR1 is KGHSH, CDR2 LQKENI. The CDR3 covers 13 residues. CDR3 DNA sequence: TGTGCCAGCTCACACAGTGTTAACACTGAAGCTTTCTTT. Protein product: CASSHSVNTEAFF.

V gene TRBV29-1 combines with J gene TRBJ2-3; 7 bases match TRBD1. Germline loops: CDR1 SQVTM, CDR2 ANQGSEA. CDR3 length: 13 residues. The ends lost 5 bases at V and 2 bases at J; junction bases unmatched: 4. The DNA of the CDR3 is TGCAGCGTTCTCGAGGGGGCCACAGATACGCAGTATTTT. Its protein is CSVLEGATDTQYF.

The chain carries TRBV9 and TRBJ2-1, with a possible D match to TRBD2 (7 bases). Trimming stripped 1 base from V and 8 bases from J, with 19 bases between. Germline values: CDR1 SGDLS, CDR2 YYNGEE. CDR3 length: 16 residues. CDR3 sequence reads: CASSVSGVRSGDEQFF. The DNA for the CDR3 is TGTGCCAGCAGCGTATCAGGGGTACGGAGCGGGGATGAGCAGTTCTTC.

The chain recombines TRBV6-6 with TRBJ2-1, with TRBD2 matching 11 bases. Trimming at V came to 4 bases and at J to 8 bases, leaving 10 bases not matched to a gene. This CDR3 is 16 amino acids long. Germline values: CDR1 MNHNY, CDR2 SVGAGI (reference sequence). CDR3 bases: TGTGCCAGCAGTTCCCGCTTAGCGGGGGGGAGCGATGAGCAGTTCTTC. Translated, it gives CASSSRLAGGSDEQFF.

This chain joins TRBV3-1 (or the pseudogene TRBV3-2) and TRBJ1-3; D may be TRBD1 (6 bases). This CDR3 contains 15 residues. Deletions cut 1 base from V and 0 bases from J, with 7 bases between. CDR1 and CDR2 from the germline V gene are LGHDT and YNNKEL (reference sequence). The CDR3 DNA reads TGTGCCAGCAGCCAAGGGGGGCTCTCTGGAAACACCATATATTTT. The encoded protein is CASSQGGLSGNTIYF.

This chain links TRBV9 with TRBJ2-2; 7 bases are shared with TRBD1. Germline assignment: CDR1 SGDLS and CDR2 YYNGEE. The J segment lost 6 bases and the V segment lost 4 bases, leaving 3 bases of the junction unmatched. The CDR3 covers 13 residues. The CDR3 loop is CASSLQGAGELFF. The CDR3 DNA reads as TGTGCCAGCAGCCTTCAGGGGGCCGGGGAGCTGTTTTTT.

The J gene is TRBJ2-5, the V gene TRBV7-6; D might be TRBD1 (6 bases). This CDR3 is 16 amino acids long. Germline CDR1 and CDR2: SGHVS and FNYEAQ. Between the trimmed V and J ends, which lost 1 base and 0 bases, there was a span of 12 bases. CDR3 residues: CASSLDQGLYQETQYF. CDR3 nucleotides: TGTGCCAGCAGCTTAGATCAGGGGTTGTACCAAGAGACCCAGTACTTC.

This clone appeared a single time. This chain uses TRBV5-4 with TRBJ1-5; no definite D call. V shed 0 bases and J shed 0 bases, with 7 bases lying between them. Per germline, CDR1 SGHNT and CDR2 YYREEE (reference sequence). The CDR3 is 15 residues long. The CDR3 loop reads CASSLDGDSNQPQHF. Here the CDR3 DNA reads TGTGCCAGCAGCTTGGACGGTGATAGCAATCAGCCCCAGCATTTT.

The chain uses TRBV5-1 and TRBJ1-3; D might be TRBD1 (5 bases). The length of the CDR3 is 15 residues. The germline CDR1 and CDR2 sequences are SGHRS and YFSETQ. V gave up 0 bases and J gave up 0 bases, with 7 bases separating them. The CDR3 spells CASSLGQHSGNTIYF. CDR3 sequence (DNA): TGCGCCAGCAGCTTGGGACAGCACTCTGGAAACACCATATATTTT. Based on the CDR3 plus reference TRBV5-1 and TRBJ1-3, the full variable domain is KAGVTQTPRYLIKTRGQQVTLSCSPISGHRSVSWYQQTPGQGLQFLFEYFSETQRNKGNFPGRFSGRQFSNSRSEMNVSTLELGDSALYLCASSLGQHSGNTIYFGEGSWLTVV.

The gene calls are TRBV7-3 and TRBJ2-5, with D perhaps TRBD2 (6 bases). V lost 0 bases, J lost 1 base, and 6 bases lay in between. There are 14 residues in the CDR3. Germline assignment: CDR1 SGHTA and CDR2 FQGTGA. The CDR3 nucleotides read TGTGCCAGCAGCTTAACTAGCGGCCAAGAGACCCAGTACTTC. Its translation is CASSLTSGQETQYF.

The rearrangement uses TRBV3-1 (or the pseudogene TRBV3-2) and TRBJ2-7; D is unclear. The V gene's germline CDR1 is LGHDT and CDR2 YNNKEL (reference sequence). The CDR3 has 11 amino acids. V shed 1 base and J shed 6 bases, with 4 bases lying between them. The CDR3 nucleotides read TGTGCCAGCAGCCAAGTGAGCGAGCAGTACTTC. Translated, it gives CASSQVSEQYF.

The CDR3 nucleotides read TGTGCCAGCAGCGGCCACCGGGACACCTCTGGAAACACCATATATTTT. Amino acid sequence: CASSGHRDTSGNTIYF. The gene calls are TRBV7-2 and TRBJ1-3; D perhaps matches TRBD1 (6 bases). Trimming pared 5 bases from V and 0 bases from J, leaving 14 bases between. Germline V gives CDR1 SGHTA, CDR2 FQGNSA. This CDR3 has 16 residues.

The V gene is TRBV30, the J gene TRBJ2-2, with 8 nucleotides matching TRBD1. The length of the CDR3 is 15 residues. The trim removed 5 bases at V and 0 bases at J, leaving 5 bases unmatched. CDR1 is GTSNPN and CDR2 is SVGIG in the germline V gene (reference sequence). In DNA, the CDR3 is TGTGCCTGGTCCCTCAGGGGGCCGAACACCGGGGAGCTGTTTTTT. It specifies CAWSLRGPNTGELFF.

The J gene is TRBJ1-2, the V gene TRBV18, with D unresolved. The CDR3 runs to 16 residues. Germline CDR1 and CDR2: KGHSH and LQKENI. V was cut by 3 bases and J by 4 bases, with 18 bases left in between. CDR3 in amino acids: CASSPGPPTNPYGYTF. The CDR3 region has the DNA TGTGCCAGCTCACCGGGCCCTCCGACCAACCCCTATGGCTACACCTTC.

The chain employs TRBV29-1 and TRBJ2-2; 8 positions agree with TRBD1. The CDR3 is 15 residues long. V lost 7 bases to trimming and J lost 1 base; unmatched junction nucleotides: 8. Germline V gene data show CDR1 as SQVTM and CDR2 as ANQGSEA. The CDR3 DNA reads TGCAGCGGCCGCTCCGGGACAGGGAACACCGGGGAGCTGTTTTTT. This gives the protein CSGRSGTGNTGELFF.

Of note for this clone: At one end, the junction sequence differs from germline, possibly due to a read error. The chain employs TRBV7-7 and TRBJ2-1; 9 nucleotides line up with TRBD2. The CDR3 loop spans 17 amino acids. Germline V gene data show CDR1 as SSHAT and CDR2 as FNYEAQ (reference sequence). The CDR3 DNA sequence: TGTGCTAGCAGCTTAGGCCGAGCGGGGGGCTCCTACAATGAGCAGTTCTTC. Its protein is CASSLGRAGGSYNEQFF.

The chain combines TRBV9 with TRBJ2-7; perhaps TRBD1 as D (6 bases). Trimming took off 0 bases at V and 2 bases at J, with 9 bases between the two ends. The CDR3 has 14 residues. Germline lookup yields CDR1 SGDLS and CDR2 YYNGEE. Written as DNA, the CDR3 is TGTGCCAGCAGCGTAGAGCAGGGGCCCTACGAGCAGTACTTC. The encoded protein is CASSVEQGPYEQYF.

The chain employs TRBV19 and TRBJ1-2; 7 positions agree with TRBD1. This CDR3 has 14 amino acids. Unmatched junction bases numbered 4, after V lost 4 bases and J lost 2 bases. The germline CDR1 and CDR2 sequences are LNHDA and SQIVND (reference sequence). The CDR3 DNA reads TGTGCCAGTAGTACCCCGGGACAGAACTATGGCTACACCTTC. This codes for CASSTPGQNYGYTF.

The chain joins TRBV3-1 (or the pseudogene TRBV3-2) to TRBJ2-1; the D gene is possibly TRBD2 (6 bases). This CDR3 contains 16 residues. The V end lost 1 base, the J end lost 5 bases, and 15 bases lay between the germline ends. CDR1 is LGHDT, CDR2 YNNKEL, per germline (reference sequence). CDR3 DNA: TGTGCCAGCAGCCAAGTGTTGGGCGGGGAAAACAATGAGCAGTTCTTC. Residues: CASSQVLGGENNEQFF.

The rearrangement uses TRBV14 and TRBJ2-7; D possibly corresponds to TRBD1 (6 bases). The ends were cut back, 6 bases at V and 10 bases at J, with 13 bases in the middle. Looked up from germline, CDR1 is SGHDN and CDR2 is FVKESK. This CDR3 contains 11 residues. The DNA for the CDR3 is TGTGCCAGCAGTTACCGGGACAAACAGTACTTC. Translation: CASSYRDKQYF.

The chain employs TRBV6-6 and TRBJ2-1; the D gene is possibly TRBD2 (6 bases). CDR3 length: 13 amino acids. Trimming took off 8 bases at V and 9 bases at J, with 17 bases between the two ends. The germline V gene encodes CDR1 MNHNY and CDR2 SVGAGI (reference sequence). The CDR3 region has the DNA TGTGCCAGCGGGACGCTAGCGTTGGGTGAGCAGTTCTTC. It specifies CASGTLALGEQFF.

V is TRBV7-9 and J is TRBJ2-2, with D perhaps TRBD1 (5 bases). The germline V and J ends were trimmed by 5 bases and 5 bases, with 9 bases remaining between them. The CDR3 covers 13 residues. Per the germline V gene, CDR1 is SEHNR and CDR2 is FQNEAQ (reference sequence). CDR3 coding DNA: TGTGCCAGCAGCCCCAGGGAAACCGGGGAGCTGTTTTTT. Protein sequence: CASSPRETGELFF.

This clone was seen more than once but under ten times. The V and J genes are TRBV7-9 and TRBJ2-7; 9 bases map to TRBD1. The germline V gene encodes CDR1 SEHNR and CDR2 FQNEAQ (reference sequence). This CDR3 has 16 amino acids. V was clipped by 5 bases and J by 3 bases; unmatched bases: 11. This chain's CDR3 is CASSGIGTGNFYEQYF. CDR3 DNA: TGTGCCAGCAGCGGGATCGGGACAGGGAATTTCTACGAGCAGTACTTC.